The 15 T cell receptor beta chains listed next were all sequenced from one sample in a study of sequential checkpoint blockade in melanoma. Clones were read by immunoSEQ multiplex PCR, and TCRdb kept only the in-frame ones, dropping some. Of 26,000 or so clones in the sample, around 90% are singletons; the top ten hold 14%. Treatment denoted: randomized to nivolumab then ipilimumab (arm A) or the reverse (arm B). The material was CD8+ T cells sorted from blood (inferred from file names), obtained from a patient given nivolumab and ipilimumab in sequence. The receptors were sampled from a human donor with melanoma.

V gene TRBV6-1 combines with J gene TRBJ1-2; 9 positions match TRBD1. The germline V gene encodes CDR1 MNHNS and CDR2 SASEGT. This CDR3 region has 14 residues. The V gene end was trimmed by 6 bases and the J gene end by 5 bases; junction bases not matched to a gene: 7. The CDR3 DNA follows: TGTGCCAGCAGCGAGATACAGGGGGCTTATGGCTACACCTTC. It yields the protein CASSEIQGAYGYTF.

V is TRBV6-1 and J is TRBJ2-7; TRBD2 matches at 11 bases. This CDR3 comprises 15 residues. The V segment lost 7 bases and the J segment 5 bases; nucleotides outside the gene matches: 10. Germline CDR1 reads MNHNS; CDR2 reads SASEGT. CDR3 loop: CASKFPLAGVHEQYF. In nucleotides, the CDR3 is TGTGCCAGCAAATTCCCACTAGCGGGAGTCCACGAGCAGTACTTC.

This chain uses TRBV7-9 with TRBJ2-1, with D unresolved. The V gene's germline CDR1 is SEHNR and CDR2 FQNEAQ (reference sequence). The CDR3 spans 13 residues. Between the trimmed V and J ends, which lost 3 bases and 4 bases, there was a span of 7 bases. CDR3 residues: CASSFLVYNEQFF. The DNA of the CDR3 is TGTGCCAGCAGCTTTTTAGTTTACAATGAGCAGTTCTTC.

V is TRBV2 and J is TRBJ2-7; 7 bases fit TRBD2. J gave up 2 bases and V 8 bases, and 3 bases lay outside the gene matches. The germline V gene has CDR1 SNHLY and CDR2 FYNNEI. This CDR3 spans 12 amino acids. CDR3 nucleotide sequence: TGTGCCAGCGGGGGACTACCCTACGAGCAGTACTTC. Amino acids: CASGGLPYEQYF. Using reference TRBV2 and TRBJ2-7 for the parts outside the CDR3, the full variable domain is EPEVTQTPSHQVTQMGQEVILRCVPISNHLYFYWYRQILGQKVEFLVSFYNNEISEKSEIFDDQFSVERPDGSNFTLKIRSTKLEDSAMYFCASGGLPYEQYFGPGTRLTVT.

The chain has TRBV2 and TRBJ1-2, with D possibly TRBD1 on 6 matching bases. Germline V gene data show CDR1 as SNHLY and CDR2 as FYNNEI. The CDR3 extends over 14 amino acids. Deletions cut 7 bases from V and 6 bases from J, with 18 bases between. The CDR3 DNA follows: TGTGCCAGCACTCCCTACAGGGATCAGGATGGCTACACCTTC. As protein: CASTPYRDQDGYTF.

This clone was picked up one time. CDR3: CSVRQGADAFF. CDR3 bases: TGCAGCGTTAGACAGGGGGCGGATGCTTTCTTT. This chain uses TRBV29-1 with TRBJ1-1; TRBD1 matches 10 bases. J was trimmed by 11 bases and V by 5 bases; bases with no gene match: 5. The CDR3 loop spans 11 amino acids. Germline loops: CDR1 SQVTM, CDR2 ANQGSEA.

This chain uses TRBV28 with TRBJ2-7; no clear D. Trimming left V 6 bases short and J 2 bases short, with 14 bases between. The germline V gene has CDR1 MDHEN and CDR2 SYDVKM. This CDR3 has 14 residues. CDR3: CASSRRGMTYEQYV. The CDR3 DNA sequence: TGTGCCAGCAGCAGACGAGGTATGACCTACGAGCAGTACGTC.

V usage is TRBV18 and J usage is TRBJ2-1, with 7 bases that match TRBD2. With 6 bases clipped from V and 0 bases from J, the junction kept 11 bases outside the gene matches. The CDR3 runs to 17 residues. The germline V gene encodes CDR1 KGHSH and CDR2 LQKENI. CDR3 sequence: CASSGTGLAASYNEQFF. CDR3 nucleotides: TGTGCCAGCTCGGGGACGGGGCTAGCGGCCTCCTACAATGAGCAGTTCTTC.

The chain joins TRBV9 to TRBJ1-6; D is possibly TRBD1 (6 bases). Germline loops: CDR1 SGDLS, CDR2 YYNGEE. The V end lost 4 bases, the J end lost 7 bases, and 18 bases lay between the germline ends. The CDR3 is 16 amino acids. The DNA for the CDR3 is TGTGCCAGCAGCCCGAACCCAACAGGGCTGAATTCACCCCTCCACTTT. This encodes CASSPNPTGLNSPLHF.

This clone was observed once. V and J are TRBV9 and TRBJ1-2; maybe TRBD1 (5 bases). Trimming cost V 0 bases and J 4 bases, with 16 bases left between them. This CDR3 is 16 amino acids long. CDR1 is SGDLS and CDR2 is YYNGEE in the germline V gene. The CDR3 DNA reads TGTGCCAGCAGCGTAGATCTCTTGGGGACTTGCTATGGCTACACCTTC. Residues: CASSVDLLGTCYGYTF.

The chain couples TRBV7-2 to TRBJ1-2, with D possibly matching TRBD1 (5 bases). From germline, CDR1 is SGHTA and CDR2 FQGNSA. Between the trimmed V and J ends, which lost 4 bases and 3 bases, there was a span of 9 bases. This CDR3 contains 13 residues. CDR3: CASSSGTYYGYTF. The CDR3 DNA is TGTGCCAGCAGCTCCGGGACTTACTATGGCTACACCTTC.

V usage is TRBV29-1 and J usage is TRBJ2-7; 8 bases match TRBD2. The ends lost 5 bases at V and 5 bases at J; junction bases unmatched: 5. The CDR3 spans 12 residues. In germline, CDR1 is SQVTM, CDR2 ANQGSEA. The CDR3, as DNA: TGCAGCGTTCCTGGACTAGCCCACGAGCAGTACTTC. Residues: CSVPGLAHEQYF.

The gene calls are TRBV19 and TRBJ1-2; 8 bases map to TRBD1. V gave up 7 bases and J gave up 6 bases; unmatched junction bases: 4. The CDR3 runs to 12 residues. Germline V gene data show CDR1 as LNHDA and CDR2 as SQIVND (reference sequence). The CDR3 DNA reads as TGTGCCAGTAACCCAGGGGGCAATGGCTACACCTTC. Amino acids: CASNPGGNGYTF.

The rearrangement joins TRBV14 to TRBJ1-1; unclear D gene. This CDR3 spans 14 amino acids. Germline lookup yields CDR1 SGHDN and CDR2 FVKESK. V was shortened by 3 bases and J by 0 bases, with 8 bases between the two germline ends. The CDR3 is CASSHFPVNTEAFF. CDR3 bases: TGTGCCAGCAGCCATTTTCCCGTGAACACTGAAGCTTTCTTT.

This clone was picked up one time. CDR3 sequence reads: CASSLTPRGSPLHF. CDR3 coding DNA: TGTGCCAGCAGTTTAACGCCGAGAGGTTCACCCCTCCACTTT. The J gene is TRBJ1-6, the V gene TRBV27; D remains ambiguous. This CDR3 has 14 amino acids. V lost 2 bases and J lost 9, with 11 bases in between. Germline CDR1 MNHEY, CDR2 SMNVEV (reference sequence).